These 21 T cell receptor beta chains were all obtained from the same sample, sequenced in a study of spatial heterogeneity in lung cancer. One entry per CDR3 protein, called by TCRdb with MiXCR from the 5' RACE reads. The sample lists some 83,000 distinct CDR3 sequences, approximately 20% seen once, with roughly 6.2% in the top ten. Time point denoted: sample taken at primary tumor resection. From tumor, nontumor lung or frozen PBMC, whole RNA was taken unsorted for sequencing. This specimen was PBMCs, taken at surgery. The receptors come from a male donor with early-stage non-small cell lung cancer.

The rearrangement links TRBV9 to TRBJ2-3; D unclear. The V gene's germline CDR1 is SGDLS and CDR2 YYNGEE. V gave up 0 bases and J gave up 5 bases, with 4 bases separating them. The CDR3 has 12 amino acids. The DNA for the CDR3 is TGTGCCAGCAGCGTAGGGATAGATACGCAGTATTTT. This encodes CASSVGIDTQYF.

This clonotype was counted between two and nine times. The chain employs TRBV20-1 and TRBJ2-3; no clear D gene. Per germline, CDR1 DFQATT and CDR2 SNEGSKA (reference sequence). Deletions cut 3 bases from V and 2 bases from J, with 21 bases between. The CDR3 consists of 17 residues. The chain's CDR3 is CSASWSLGPTFTDTQYF. In DNA, the CDR3 is TGCAGTGCTAGCTGGTCCCTCGGCCCCACTTTCACAGATACGCAGTATTTT.

In this sample, this clonotype turned up a few times. The rearrangement joins TRBV15 to TRBJ2-1; 8 bases are a match to TRBD1. CDR1 is LNHNV and CDR2 is YYDKDF in the germline V gene (reference sequence). V lost 4 bases and J lost 4; bases outside the gene matches: 9. The CDR3 covers 16 residues. As DNA, the CDR3 is TGTGCCACCAGCATACCAGGGGGCGCGCCTTACAATGAGCAGTTCTTC. Translating gives CATSIPGGAPYNEQFF. The variable domain in full, completed from reference TRBV15 and TRBJ2-1, reads DAMVIQNPRYQVTQFGKPVTLSCSQTLNHNVMYWYQQKSSQAPKLLFHYYDKDFNNEADTPDNFQSRRPNTSFCFLDIRSPGLGDTAMYLCATSIPGGAPYNEQFFGPGTRLTVL.

The chain has TRBV29-1 and TRBJ2-5; D unclear. V gave up 4 bases and J gave up 1 base, with 7 bases separating them. The CDR3 is made up of 12 amino acids. The V gene's germline CDR1 is SQVTM and CDR2 ANQGSEA. The CDR3 spells CSVARTQETQYF. The CDR3 DNA sequence: TGCAGCGTTGCGCGTACCCAAGAGACCCAGTACTTC.

The J gene is TRBJ1-4, the V gene TRBV27; D is unclear. The CDR3 has 15 residues. Trimming took 5 bases from V and 3 from J, leaving 13 bases between them. CDR1 and CDR2 from the germline V gene are MNHEY and SMNVEV (reference sequence). The CDR3 sequence: CASSPIGRANEKLFF. The CDR3 nucleotides read TGTGCCAGCAGTCCAATCGGGCGTGCTAATGAAAAACTGTTTTTT.

This clonotype was seen many times. The rearrangement uses TRBV18 and TRBJ1-6, with 9 bases lining up with TRBD1. V was pared by 4 bases and J by 8 bases, with 3 bases of the junction left unmatched. The CDR3 is 14 residues long. The germline gives CDR1 KGHSH, CDR2 LQKENI. The CDR3 region is CASSRDRGDSPLHF. In DNA form, the CDR3 reads TGTGCCAGCTCACGTGACAGGGGGGATTCACCCCTCCACTTT.

This chain uses TRBV7-2 with TRBJ1-3, with TRBD1 as a possible D gene (5 bases). The germline V gene has CDR1 SGHTA and CDR2 FQGNSA. Trimming took 5 bases from V and 11 from J, leaving 13 bases between them. CDR3 length equals 12 residues. For the CDR3, the DNA is TGTGCCAGCAGCGGTGGGGAAGGGGCCATATATTTT. It translates to CASSGGEGAIYF. The complete variable domain, with remaining parts taken from reference TRBV7-2 and TRBJ1-3, reads GAGVSQSPSNKVTEKGKDVELRCDPISGHTALYWYRQSLGQGLEFLIYFQGNSAPDKSGLPSDRFSAERTGGSVSTLTIQRTQQEDSAVYLCASSGGEGAIYFGEGSWLTVV.

In this sample, this clonotype turned up many times. The chain links TRBV7-6 to TRBJ2-1; TRBD2 agrees at 12 bases. Germline values: CDR1 SGHVS, CDR2 FNYEAQ. The CDR3 consists of 16 residues. Unmatched junction bases numbered 17, after V lost 5 bases and J lost 15 bases. The CDR3 sequence: CASSAETSGSVVVRFF. CDR3 nucleotide sequence: TGTGCCAGCAGCGCGGAGACTAGCGGGAGTGTAGTAGTAAGGTTCTTC.

This chain links TRBV21-1 with TRBJ2-1; TRBD1 was called by the table and not checked on the DNA. TRBV21-1 is labeled a pseudogene. This CDR3 contains 16 residues. CDR3 DNA sequence: TGTGCCAGCAGCAAAGGTGGGGACGTCATAAACAATGAGCAGTTCTTC. Protein: CASSKGGDVINNEQFF.

V is TRBV5-1 and J is TRBJ1-1; D remains ambiguous. The germline V and J ends were trimmed by 0 bases and 0 bases, with 6 bases remaining between them. The CDR3 is 14 amino acids. Germline V gene sequence: CDR1 SGHRS, CDR2 YFSETQ. The CDR3 DNA reads as TGCGCCAGCAGCTTGGGACTGGTGAACACTGAAGCTTTCTTT. Protein product: CASSLGLVNTEAFF.

This clonotype was detected only a few times. The chain uses TRBV27 and TRBJ1-5, with D tentatively TRBD1 (5 bases). Per germline, CDR1 MNHEY and CDR2 SMNVEV (reference sequence). V was clipped by 2 bases and J by 6 bases, with 14 bases between them. This CDR3 region has 15 residues. The CDR3 loop is CASSLGGSEGQPQHF. The CDR3 coding sequence is TGTGCCAGCAGTTTAGGGGGGTCGGAAGGTCAGCCCCAGCATTTT.

V is TRBV19 and J is TRBJ2-2; TRBD1 is a possible D gene (6 bases). Trimming pared 5 bases from V and 0 bases from J, leaving 10 bases between. This CDR3 is 15 amino acids long. Germline V gene sequence: CDR1 LNHDA, CDR2 SQIVND (reference sequence). DNA of the CDR3: TGTGCCAGTAGTCCCGGGACACCGAACACCGGGGAGCTGTTTTTT. The encoded protein is CASSPGTPNTGELFF.

The chain employs TRBV18 and TRBJ1-6, with TRBD1 matching 7 bases. The CDR3 length is 13 residues. Germline V gives CDR1 KGHSH, CDR2 LQKENI. V gave up 6 bases and J gave up 10 bases; unmatched junction bases: 6. The CDR3 sequence: CASSRDRESPLHF. CDR3 nucleotides: TGTGCCAGCTCGCGGGACAGAGAGTCACCCCTCCACTTT.

The chain is built from TRBV27 and TRBJ2-7; TRBD1 is a possible D gene (5 bases). Germline V gene sequence: CDR1 MNHEY, CDR2 SMNVEV (reference sequence). Trimming cost V 2 bases and J 10 bases, with 15 bases left between them. This CDR3 has 13 residues. This CDR3 is CASSLLEHRLQYF. The DNA of the CDR3 is TGTGCCAGCAGTTTACTGGAACACAGGTTACAGTACTTC.

Comments on this clonotype: With a much larger clone just one base away, this may be a read error. This chain uses TRBV7-6 with TRBJ2-7; D possibly matches TRBD1 or TRBD2 (5 bases each). Between the trimmed V and J ends, which lost 4 bases and 4 bases, there was a span of 14 bases. Germline assignment: CDR1 SGHVS and CDR2 FNYEAQ. The CDR3 covers 14 residues. CDR3 region: CASSSGAEEYEQYF. The DNA of the CDR3 is TGTGCCAGCAGCTCCGGGGCCGAGGAATACGAGCAGTACTTC.

This clonotype was counted only a few times. CDR3 sequence (DNA): TGTGCCAGCAGTTTATCGGACCGGGATCTCTCCTACGAGCAGTACTTC. Residues: CASSLSDRDLSYEQYF. The rearrangement uses TRBV12-3 or TRBV12-4 and TRBJ2-7; possible D gene TRBD2, 5 bases. The ends were cut back, 2 bases at V and 0 bases at J, with 14 bases in the middle. The CDR3 has 16 residues.

A few counts support this clonotype. The V and J genes are TRBV7-2 and TRBJ2-1, with 10 bases matching TRBD2. The ends lost 3 bases at V and 1 base at J; junction bases unmatched: 0. CDR3 size: 15 residues. Germline CDR1 SGHTA, CDR2 FQGNSA. DNA of the CDR3: TGTGCCAGCAGCTTTAGCGGGGGGTCCTACAATGAGCAGTTCTTC. Translating it yields CASSFSGGSYNEQFF.

The chain is built from TRBV12-3 or TRBV12-4 and TRBJ2-3; TRBD2 agrees at 9 bases. J was trimmed by 1 base and V by 7 bases; bases with no gene match: 9. This CDR3 spans 16 amino acids. CDR3 coding DNA: TGTGCCAGCACCGGGACTAGCACGGGCGGCACAGATACGCAGTATTTT. Protein product: CASTGTSTGGTDTQYF.

The chain carries TRBV29-1 and TRBJ2-5; D perhaps matches TRBD1 (5 bases). V gave up 7 bases and J gave up 2 bases, with 17 bases separating them. Germline assignment: CDR1 SQVTM and CDR2 ANQGSEA. The CDR3 is made up of 14 amino acids. Written as DNA, the CDR3 is TGCAGCGCATCTTTGGGAAGGGGTCAAGAGACCCAGTACTTC. This codes for CSASLGRGQETQYF. Full variable domain (missing parts from reference TRBV29-1 and TRBJ2-5): SAVISQKPSRDICQRGTSLTIQCQVDSQVTMMFWYRQQPGQSLTLIATANQGSEATYESGFVIDKFPISRPNLTFSTLTVSNMSPEDSSIYLCSASLGRGQETQYFGPGTRLLVL.

There are many counts of this clonotype. The chain has TRBV12-3 or TRBV12-4 and TRBJ1-4; D not resolved. Trimming removed 4 bases from V and 7 bases from J, with 13 bases in between. The CDR3 extends over 14 amino acids. The CDR3 nucleotides read TGTGCCAGCAGTTACCGGGCCTCTAGTGAAAAACTGTTTTTT. This translates into CASSYRASSEKLFF.

The sample holds a few counts of this clonotype. V usage is TRBV10-3 and J usage is TRBJ2-2; 10 bases agree with TRBD1. J lost 5 bases, V lost 8 bases, and 11 bases had no gene match. This CDR3 has 16 residues. The germline CDR1 and CDR2 sequences are ENHRY and SYGVKD. CDR3 region: CAILPSDRGRTGELFF. In nucleotides, the CDR3 is TGTGCCATCCTTCCCAGCGACAGGGGGCGGACCGGGGAGCTGTTTTTT.